The 27 T cell receptor beta chains presented below share a single source sample, sequenced in a study of control samples from healthy donors and cancer patients. Clones were read by immunoSEQ multiplex PCR, and TCRdb kept only the in-frame ones, dropping some. The table records some 120,000 clones, roughly 94% of them present only once. Sequenced: blood. The source of these receptors is a young man in good health.

This clone has just a few counts. The V gene is TRBV7-2, the J gene TRBJ1-3; D gene uncertain. V lost 3 bases and J lost 0, with 6 bases in between. CDR1 and CDR2 (germline): SGHTA, FQGNSA. The CDR3 has 14 amino acids. CDR3 amino acids: CASSFGGSGNTIYF. DNA for the CDR3: TGTGCCAGCAGCTTCGGTGGCTCTGGAAACACCATATATTTT. Drawing the rest from reference TRBV7-2 and TRBJ1-3, the complete variable domain is GAGVSQSPSNKVTEKGKDVELRCDPISGHTALYWYRQSLGQGLEFLIYFQGNSAPDKSGLPSDRFSAERTGGSVSTLTIQRTQQEDSAVYLCASSFGGSGNTIYFGEGSWLTVV.

With respect to this clone: This CDR3 is also generated by other DNA sequences in the sample. The chain employs TRBV10-2 and TRBJ1-5; no definite D call. The CDR3 is 13 residues long. The V end was cut by 2 bases, the J end by 1 base, with 3 bases between. The V gene's germline CDR1 is WSHSY and CDR2 SAAADI. DNA for the CDR3: TGCGCCAGCAGTGAGGGGAGCAATCAGCCCCAGCATTTT. Its translation: CASSEGSNQPQHF.

V gene TRBV19 combines with J gene TRBJ1-1; 9 bases fit TRBD1. In germline, CDR1 is LNHDA, CDR2 SQIVND (reference sequence). V gave up 6 bases and J gave up 0 bases; unmatched junction bases: 8. The CDR3 runs 16 residues. CDR3 amino acids: CASRDRGPVLNTEAFF. As DNA, the CDR3 is TGTGCCAGTAGGGACAGGGGTCCCGTTTTGAACACTGAAGCTTTCTTT.

V usage is TRBV30 and J usage is TRBJ2-3; the D gene is possibly TRBD1 (6 bases). V was cut by 5 bases and J by 3 bases, with 12 bases left in between. The length of the CDR3 is 13 residues. Germline CDR1 and CDR2: GTSNPN and SVGIG (reference sequence). CDR3 DNA sequence: TGTGCCTGGGCAGGGGTTGGGACAGATACGCAGTATTTT. Translation: CAWAGVGTDTQYF.

The rearrangement links TRBV27 to TRBJ1-1; D not certain. Germline CDR1 MNHEY, CDR2 SMNVEV (reference sequence). Trimming pared 6 bases from V and 5 bases from J, leaving 10 bases between. There are 12 residues in the CDR3. CDR3 in amino acids: CASSKLGTEAFF. As DNA, the CDR3 is TGTGCCAGCAGCAAACTAGGGACTGAAGCTTTCTTT.

This chain links TRBV4-1 with TRBJ2-5; unclear D gene. This CDR3 spans 13 amino acids. Trimming took off 4 bases at V and 3 bases at J, with 9 bases between the two ends. The germline V gene encodes CDR1 MGHRA and CDR2 YSYEKL. The DNA for the CDR3 is TGCGCCAGCAGCCCCCGAAGGGAAGAGACCCAGTACTTC. Protein product: CASSPRREETQYF.

V usage is TRBV28 and J usage is TRBJ1-2; a weak D match, TRBD1 (5 bases). V lost 3 bases and J 14 bases, leaving 19 bases between the germline ends. CDR3 length: 13 residues. Germline assignment: CDR1 MDHEN and CDR2 SYDVKM. The CDR3 nucleotides read TGTGCCAGCAGTTTGGAGGGACCTCCCACATGGACCTTC. This sequence encodes CASSLEGPPTWTF.

V and J are TRBV7-3 and TRBJ2-3; 8 positions agree with TRBD1. Germline lookup yields CDR1 SGHTA and CDR2 FQGTGA. Trimming took 1 base from V and 6 from J; bases not matched to a gene: 9. CDR3 size: 16 residues. The CDR3 region has the DNA TGTGCCAGCAGCTTAAACTCCAGGGGGCGGGCGGATACGCAGTATTTT. As protein: CASSLNSRGRADTQYF.

The chain uses TRBV29-1 and TRBJ1-2; the D gene is possibly TRBD1 (6 bases). V was trimmed by 8 bases and J by 4 bases, leaving 17 bases between them. Germline V lookup: CDR1 SQVTM, CDR2 ANQGSEA. This CDR3 region has 13 residues. The CDR3 loop is CSINTGWSYGYTF. Written as DNA, the CDR3 is TGCAGCATAAACACAGGGTGGAGCTATGGCTACACCTTC. Supplemented by reference TRBV29-1 and TRBJ1-2, the full variable domain reads SAVISQKPSRDICQRGTSLTIQCQVDSQVTMMFWYRQQPGQSLTLIATANQGSEATYESGFVIDKFPISRPNLTFSTLTVSNMSPEDSSIYLCSINTGWSYGYTFGSGTRLTVV.

The V gene is TRBV19, the J gene TRBJ1-5; D is possibly TRBD1 (5 bases). The V end lost 4 bases, the J end lost 11 bases, and 15 bases lay between the germline ends. The germline CDR1 and CDR2 sequences are LNHDA and SQIVND (reference sequence). The CDR3 sequence is 13 residues long. CDR3 bases: TGTGCCAGTAGTACCGGTGGGACTATGGCCCAGCATTTT. Residues: CASSTGGTMAQHF.

The chain combines TRBV10-1 with TRBJ2-3; tentatively, D is TRBD2 (5 bases). The ends were cut back, 3 bases at V and 0 bases at J, with 10 bases in the middle. The CDR3 runs to 15 residues. CDR1 and CDR2 from the germline V gene are WNHNN and SYGVQD (reference sequence). The CDR3 protein is CASSEGRPSTDTQYF. The CDR3 DNA reads TGCGCCAGCAGTGAAGGGAGACCTAGCACAGATACGCAGTATTTT.

V and J are TRBV14 and TRBJ1-1; D unclear. The CDR3 has 14 amino acids. The V end was cut by 5 bases, the J end by 2 bases, with 12 bases between. Looked up from germline, CDR1 is SGHDN and CDR2 is FVKESK. CDR3 in DNA: TGTGCCAGCAGCGCCCTCCCGCAAAACACTGAAGCTTTCTTT. Encoded protein: CASSALPQNTEAFF. Variable domain in full (rest from reference TRBV14 and TRBJ1-1): EAGVTQFPSHSVIEKGQTVTLRCDPISGHDNLYWYRRVMGKEIKFLLHFVKESKQDESGMPNNRFLAERTGGTYSTLKVQPAELEDSGVYFCASSALPQNTEAFFGQGTRLTVV.

V and J are TRBV4-3 and TRBJ1-6; D is uncertain. CDR3 size: 16 residues. V dropped 0 bases and J dropped 2 bases, with 8 bases sitting between them. CDR1 and CDR2 from the germline V gene are LGHNA and YSLEER. The CDR3 DNA is TGCGCCAGCAGCCAAGAAGCGATGGCCTATAATTCACCCCTCCACTTT. This sequence encodes CASSQEAMAYNSPLHF.

The chain recombines TRBV5-1 with TRBJ2-1; TRBD2 matches at 9 bases. CDR3 length equals 17 residues. Germline values: CDR1 SGHRS, CDR2 YFSETQ. V lost 3 bases, J lost 2 bases, and 9 bases stayed unmatched. The CDR3 protein is CASSWVGVAGAYNEQFF. CDR3 DNA: TGCGCCAGCAGCTGGGTTGGGGTAGCGGGGGCCTACAATGAGCAGTTCTTC.

CDR3 sequence: CASSFFPTGEVYGYTF. CDR3 coding DNA: TGTGCCAGTAGTTTTTTCCCCACAGGGGAGGTCTATGGCTACACCTTC. V gene TRBV19 combines with J gene TRBJ1-2; TRBD1 matches 7 bases. Per germline, CDR1 LNHDA and CDR2 SQIVND (reference sequence). Losses at the gene ends were 5 bases for V and 4 bases for J; bases not matched to a gene: 13. The CDR3 has 16 amino acids. The full variable domain, its missing parts supplied by reference TRBV19 and TRBJ1-2, is DGGITQSPKYLFRKEGQNVTLSCEQNLNHDAMYWYRQDPGQGLRLIYYSQIVNDFQKGDIAEGYSVSREKKESFPLTVTSAQKNPTAFYLCASSFFPTGEVYGYTFGSGTRLTVV.

This chain connects TRBV7-2 to TRBJ1-2; 9 bases are a match to TRBD1. V was clipped by 3 bases and J by 8 bases; unmatched bases: 7. In germline, CDR1 is SGHTA, CDR2 FQGNSA. The CDR3 runs 14 residues. CDR3 in DNA: TGTGCCAGCAGCTTGGGACAGGGAATCGCCGGCTACACCTTC. Amino acid sequence: CASSLGQGIAGYTF.

The chain has TRBV29-1 and TRBJ2-6; 9 bases fit TRBD1. The germline CDR1 and CDR2 sequences are SQVTM and ANQGSEA. Trimming at V came to 6 bases and at J to 0 bases, leaving 3 bases not matched to a gene. CDR3 length: 15 residues. The CDR3 sequence: CSVGQGPSGANVLTF. The DNA for the CDR3 is TGCAGCGTGGGACAGGGCCCCTCTGGGGCCAACGTCCTGACTTTC.

The chain carries TRBV25-1 and TRBJ1-2; D gene ambiguous. Trimming removed 4 bases from V and 7 bases from J, with 13 bases in between. The germline V gene encodes CDR1 MGHDK and CDR2 SYGVNS. This CDR3 spans 13 amino acids. CDR3 in DNA: TGTGCCAGCAGTGGGTCCCTGAGCGGTGGCTACACCTTC. Translating it yields CASSGSLSGGYTF.

This CDR3 is CASSPGGSNQPQHF. As DNA, the CDR3 is TGTGCCAGCAGCCCAGGGGGCAGCAATCAGCCCCAGCATTTT. The chain has TRBV11-2 and TRBJ1-5; 8 bases are shared with TRBD1. Germline CDR1 reads SGHAT; CDR2 reads FQNNGV. The length of the CDR3 is 14 residues. V shed 5 bases, J shed 1 base, and the junction held 1 base outside the gene matches.

This clone appeared a few times. This chain joins TRBV2 and TRBJ1-3, with D perhaps TRBD1 (5 bases). Trimming left V 6 bases short and J 0 bases short, with 9 bases between. This CDR3 comprises 14 residues. Looked up from germline, CDR1 is SNHLY and CDR2 is FYNNEI. CDR3 protein: CASRGPYSGNTIYF. The DNA for the CDR3 is TGTGCCAGCAGGGGACCATACTCTGGAAACACCATATATTTT.

The rearrangement uses TRBV11-2 and TRBJ2-5, with 14 bases identical to TRBD2. From germline, CDR1 is SGHAT and CDR2 FQNNGV. CDR3 size: 17 residues. Trimming took 5 bases from V and 4 from J; bases not matched to a gene: 9. CDR3 region: CASSPTSGGALGETQYF. The CDR3 DNA follows: TGTGCCAGCAGCCCGACTAGCGGGGGGGCCTTAGGAGAGACCCAGTACTTC.

The chain joins TRBV5-1 to TRBJ2-7, with TRBD1 identical over 7 bases. The CDR3 extends over 12 amino acids. With V trimmed by 1 base and J by 6 bases, 1 base remained unmatched. From germline, CDR1 is SGHRS and CDR2 YFSETQ. The CDR3 sequence: CASSLTGVEQYF. The CDR3 bases are TGCGCCAGCAGCTTGACAGGGGTCGAGCAGTACTTC.

CDR3 sequence (DNA): TGTGCCAGCAGCTTCGACACTGCAACTAATGAAAAACTGTTTTTT. It is translated as CASSFDTATNEKLFF. The V gene is TRBV7-9, the J gene TRBJ1-4; D not resolved. CDR1 SEHNR and CDR2 FQNEAQ come from the germline V gene (reference sequence). The ends were cut back, 3 bases at V and 0 bases at J, with 8 bases in the middle. This CDR3 contains 15 residues. Combining the CDR3 with reference TRBV7-9 and TRBJ1-4 gives the whole variable domain DTGVSQNPRHKITKRGQNVTFRCDPISEHNRLYWYRQTLGQGPEFLTYFQNEAQLEKSRLLSDRFSAERPKGSFSTLEIQRTEQGDSAMYLCASSFDTATNEKLFFGSGTQLSVL.

The chain has TRBV7-8 and TRBJ1-1; D is uncertain. There are 13 residues in the CDR3. V dropped 5 bases and J dropped 8 bases, with 15 bases sitting between them. Germline V gene lookup returns CDR1 SGHVS and CDR2 FQNEAQ. CDR3 bases: TGTGCCAGCAGCCACCTTAGAGTGGCAGAAGCTTTCTTT. It yields the protein CASSHLRVAEAFF.

This chain uses TRBV27 with TRBJ1-1; D is perhaps TRBD1 (5 bases). Germline V lookup: CDR1 MNHEY, CDR2 SMNVEV (reference sequence). Between the trimmed V and J ends, which lost 5 bases and 5 bases, there was a span of 15 bases. This CDR3 contains 14 residues. DNA for the CDR3: TGTGCCAGCAGTCCCCTGGGGGTGGAGACTGAAGCTTTCTTT. It specifies CASSPLGVETEAFF.

The genes are TRBV19 and TRBJ1-2; D uncertain. The CDR3 is 10 residues long. The V end was cut by 6 bases, the J end by 6 bases, with 5 bases between. CDR1 is LNHDA, CDR2 SQIVND, per germline (reference sequence). The CDR3 nucleotides are TGTGCCAGTAGGGGCGATGGCTACACCTTC. It is translated as CASRGDGYTF.

The chain links TRBV18 to TRBJ1-1; 7 bases map to TRBD1. The V and J ends lost 4 bases and 6 bases, in that order; junction bases with no gene match: 5. Germline CDR1 reads KGHSH; CDR2 reads LQKENI. The CDR3 is made up of 13 amino acids. DNA of the CDR3: TGTGCCAGCTCACTTCCAGGACAGGCTGAAGCTTTCTTT. Translation: CASSLPGQAEAFF.